This entry concerns a single TCR beta chain. The target antigen is unknown. These data belong to a study of T cell responses to AZD1222 COVID-19 vaccine. Study results and limitations: Across spike, vaccine-associated CD4 TCRs were found, dominant at 160-218 and 743-854.

From germline, CDR1 is MGHRA and CDR2 YSYEKL. V was trimmed by 4 bases and J by 1 base, leaving 28 bases between them. This CDR3 has 20 amino acids. The data were produced by immunoSEQ multiplex PCR, yet TCRdb's version contains in-frame clones alone and is incomplete. The sample holds about 110,000 clones; 70% to 90% are singletons and the top ten take 4.8%. Whether given at about 4 or about 12 weeks, second doses were pooled. The receptor was isolated from an adult who received the AZD1222 COVID-19 vaccine. Sequences were derived from peripheral blood, sampled 28 days after the second AZD1222 dose. The rearrangement joins TRBV4-1 to TRBJ1-1; a weak D match, TRBD1 (5 bases). The CDR3 DNA follows: TGCGCCAGCAGCCCATTTAGCCTTCGGGGCAGAAAGCGGGGGAACACTGAAGCTTTCTTT. It codes for CASSPFSLRGRKRGNTEAFF.